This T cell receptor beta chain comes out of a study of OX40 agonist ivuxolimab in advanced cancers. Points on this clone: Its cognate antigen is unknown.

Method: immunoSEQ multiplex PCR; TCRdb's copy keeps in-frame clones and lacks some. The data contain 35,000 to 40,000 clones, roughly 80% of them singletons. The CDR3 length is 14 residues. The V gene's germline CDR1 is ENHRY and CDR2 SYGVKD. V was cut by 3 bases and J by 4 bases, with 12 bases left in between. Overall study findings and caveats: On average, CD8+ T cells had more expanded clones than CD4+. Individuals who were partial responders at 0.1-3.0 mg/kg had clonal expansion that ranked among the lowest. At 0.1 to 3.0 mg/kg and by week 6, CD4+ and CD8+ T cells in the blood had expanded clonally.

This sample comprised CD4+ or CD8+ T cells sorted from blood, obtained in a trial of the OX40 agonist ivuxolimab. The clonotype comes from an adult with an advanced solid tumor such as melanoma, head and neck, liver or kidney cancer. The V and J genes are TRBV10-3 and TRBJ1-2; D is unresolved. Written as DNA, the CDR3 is TGTGCCATCAGTGACGGATCAGACGGCTATGGCTACACCTTC. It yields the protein CAISDGSDGYGYTF.